Below, 13 T cell receptor beta chains from the same sample are listed, as sequenced in a study of blood T cells in healthy people across ages. Combining a sample-barcoded 5' primer with a J-beta primer mix, a second PCR ran for about 6 to 12 cycles. From the 5' RACE reads, TCRdb called clonotypes with MiXCR, one entry per CDR3 protein. The data show about 670,000 distinct CDR3 sequences, approximately 52% seen once. The sequencing sample was made of blood. The receptors here all came from a woman of 80 years or more in good health.

The chain combines TRBV10-2 with TRBJ1-2; TRBD1 is a possible D gene (5 bases). With 4 bases removed from V and 2 bases from J, the gap between germline ends came to 8 bases. Germline CDR1 WSHSY, CDR2 SAAADI. This CDR3 has 13 residues. In DNA form, the CDR3 reads TGCGCCAGCAGTGCGTCAGGGAACTATGGCTACACCTTC. Translation: CASSASGNYGYTF.

The CDR3 nucleotides read TGTGCCATCAGTGCCAGCGGGAGCGACAACGAGCAGTACTTC. Translating gives CAISASGSDNEQYF. The V gene is TRBV10-3, the J gene TRBJ2-5; 8 bases match TRBD2. The assigned J gene may be wrong: the sequence end matches TRBJ2-7 better. Germline V lookup: CDR1 ENHRY, CDR2 SYGVKD. The CDR3 is 14 amino acids.

This clonotype was found many times. This chain uses TRBV12-3 or TRBV12-4 with TRBJ1-2, with 7 bases matching TRBD1. V was clipped by 8 bases and J by 4 bases; unmatched bases: 1. This CDR3 has 11 residues. The CDR3 region has the DNA TGTGCCAGCCAGGGGGGCTATGGCTACACCTTC. Amino acids: CASQGGYGYTF.

The V and J genes are TRBV5-6 and TRBJ2-3, with D perhaps given as TRBD1 or TRBD2 (5 bases each). The CDR3 consists of 14 residues. Germline V gene data show CDR1 as SGHDT and CDR2 as YYEEEE. Deletions cut 7 bases from V and 2 bases from J, with 14 bases between. CDR3 residues: CASGEGFDTDTQYF. The CDR3 DNA follows: TGTGCCAGCGGTGAGGGGTTTGACACAGATACGCAGTATTTT.

This chain joins TRBV6-2 or TRBV6-3 and TRBJ2-1, with D possibly TRBD1 on 6 matching bases. Germline CDR1 reads MNHEY; CDR2 reads SVGEGT. There are 13 residues in the CDR3. V was pared by 5 bases and J by 6 bases, with 11 bases between. The CDR3 DNA reads as TGTGCCAGCAGTGACACAGGGAGCAATGAGCAGTTCTTC. This codes for CASSDTGSNEQFF.

The chain couples TRBV20-1 to TRBJ1-2; no reliable D call. V lost 3 bases and J 4 bases, leaving 12 bases between the germline ends. The CDR3 extends over 13 amino acids. Germline values: CDR1 DFQATT, CDR2 SNEGSKA (reference sequence). As DNA, the CDR3 is TGCAGTGCTAGTCCCGTGAGTACCTATGGCTACACCTTC. Translation: CSASPVSTYGYTF.

The table lists this clonotype with many counts. The chain has TRBV24-1 and TRBJ2-3, with a tentative D call TRBD2 (6 bases). This CDR3 spans 13 amino acids. V was clipped by 6 bases and J by 2 bases, with 8 bases between them. Germline V gives CDR1 KGHDR, CDR2 SFDVKD. CDR3 loop: CATSRGNTDTQYF. CDR3 coding DNA: TGTGCCACCAGTCGGGGGAACACAGATACGCAGTATTTT.

This clonotype appeared many times. This chain links TRBV7-2 with TRBJ1-2; D unresolved. V was pared by 6 bases and J by 3 bases, with 17 bases between. This CDR3 has 15 residues. From germline, CDR1 is SGHTA and CDR2 FQGNSA. In DNA form, the CDR3 reads TGTGCCAGCAGATCCGGACCGAGACCAGACTATGGCTACACCTTC. The encoded protein is CASRSGPRPDYGYTF.

The genes are TRBV30 and TRBJ1-5, with 8 bases matching TRBD1. The CDR3 sequence is 16 residues long. Germline trimming cut 6 bases from V and 7 bases from J; bases unmatched to any gene: 17. Germline V gene lookup returns CDR1 GTSNPN and CDR2 SVGIG (reference sequence). DNA of the CDR3: TGTGCCTGCGGGGGTTGGCAGGGGGCGACTGGACAGCCCCAGCATTTT. Amino acids: CACGGWQGATGQPQHF.

Many counts were recorded for this clonotype. This chain connects TRBV13 to TRBJ1-1; 7 bases are a match to TRBD1. V was pared by 4 bases and J by 2 bases, with 4 bases of the junction left unmatched. Germline CDR1 reads PRHDT; CDR2 reads FYEKMQ (reference sequence). The CDR3 length is 14 residues. The CDR3 region has the DNA TGTGCCAGCAGCTCCAGGGGGTTTAACACTGAAGCTTTCTTT. This gives the protein CASSSRGFNTEAFF.

The chain carries TRBV7-6 and TRBJ1-4; tentatively, D is TRBD1 (5 bases). Germline values: CDR1 SGHVS, CDR2 FNYEAQ. The V and J ends lost 4 bases and 3 bases respectively, with 12 bases between them. The CDR3 sequence is 15 residues long. CDR3 coding DNA: TGTGCCAGCAGCTCGGGACGGCTGCCTAATGAAAAACTGTTTTTT. Translating gives CASSSGRLPNEKLFF.

This rearrangement joins TRBV3-1 to TRBJ2-3, with 11 bases fitting TRBD2. This CDR3 is 17 amino acids long. V was pared by 4 bases and J by 4 bases, with 10 bases of the junction left unmatched. Germline V gene sequence: CDR1 LGHDT, CDR2 YNNKEL (reference sequence). Written as DNA, the CDR3 is TGTGCCAGCAGCCTACGACTAGCGGGAACCCGGGCAGATACGCAGTATTTT. Residues: CASSLRLAGTRADTQYF.

Comment on this clonotype: Given a much more abundant clone one base away, this may be a read error. The CDR3 loop reads CSALTSGSSTDTQSF. CDR3 sequence (DNA): TGCAGTGCTCTGACTAGCGGGTCGAGCACAGATACGCAGTCTTTT. The gene calls are TRBV20-1 and TRBJ2-3; TRBD2 matches 10 bases. The CDR3 is 15 amino acids. The germline V gene encodes CDR1 DFQATT and CDR2 SNEGSKA (reference sequence).